This T cell receptor (beta chain) is from a study of cytomegalovirus exposure and HLA in healthy donors. General observations from the study: Earlier analysis found most TCR beta V segments productive about 87% or about 30% of the time. The study labeled 164 TCR beta chains cytomegalovirus-associated.

Primers for the PCR totalled 60 Vbeta and 13 Jbeta. Data came from immunoSEQ multiplex PCR; TCRdb stores just in-frame clones and leaves some out. The table has 150,000 to 200,000 clones, roughly four fifths seen once. With respect to this clone: No antigen is known for it.

Sequenced: PBMCs. This sequence originates from a woman aged 18-29 years in good health and CMV-seronegative.

The chain's CDR3 is CASKAGGSPYEQYF. The CDR3 region has the DNA TGTGCCAGCAAGGCGGGCGGGAGTCCCTACGAGCAGTACTTC. The rearrangement joins TRBV28 to TRBJ2-7; 7 positions match TRBD2. This CDR3 contains 14 residues. J lost 2 bases, V lost 7 bases, and 8 bases had no gene match. Looked up from germline, CDR1 is MDHEN and CDR2 is SYDVKM. Together with reference TRBV28 and TRBJ2-7, the CDR3 gives the full variable domain: DVKVTQSSRYLVKRTGEKVFLECVQDMDHENMFWYRQDPGLGLRLIYFSYDVKMKEKGDIPEGYSVSREKKERFSLILESASTNQTSMYLCASKAGGSPYEQYFGPGTRLTVT.